This TCR beta chain originates from a study of blood T cells in healthy people across ages. The study's findings and limits: When set beside aged donors, long-lived donors presented more naive CD4+ cells and higher diversity.

Trimming took 3 bases from V and 2 from J; bases not matched to a gene: 7. The germline gives CDR1 SGHVS, CDR2 FQNEAQ. The CDR3 extends over 15 amino acids. Isolation per sample recovered at least 7 million PBMCs. With respect to this clonotype: No antigen is known for it.

A sample-barcoded 5' primer and a J-beta primer mix were used in a second PCR of roughly 7 to 12 cycles. Per sample, CDR3-containing paired-end reads numbered at least 2.5 million. TCRdb ran MiXCR on the 5' RACE reads and lists one entry per CDR3 protein. The sample includes about a million distinct CDR3 sequences, roughly 51% of them seen just once. This receptor was obtained from an older woman in good health. Sequenced: blood. The rearrangement joins TRBV7-8 to TRBJ2-7; TRBD2 matches 7 bases. CDR3 bases: TGTGCCAGCAGCTTTATGGGGAGGGCGGCCTACGAGCAGTACTTC. It is translated as CASSFMGRAAYEQYF.